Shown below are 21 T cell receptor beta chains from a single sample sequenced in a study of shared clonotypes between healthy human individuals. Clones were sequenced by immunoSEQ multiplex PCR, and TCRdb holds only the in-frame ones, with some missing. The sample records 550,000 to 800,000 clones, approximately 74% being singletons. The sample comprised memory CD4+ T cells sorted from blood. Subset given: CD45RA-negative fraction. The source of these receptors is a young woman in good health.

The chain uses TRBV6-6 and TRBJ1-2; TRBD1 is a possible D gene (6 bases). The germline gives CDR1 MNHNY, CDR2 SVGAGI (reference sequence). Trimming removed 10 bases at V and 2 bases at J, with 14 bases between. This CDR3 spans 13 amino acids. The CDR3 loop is CATHPQGNYGYTF. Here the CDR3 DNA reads TGTGCCACCCACCCCCAGGGGAACTATGGCTACACCTTC.

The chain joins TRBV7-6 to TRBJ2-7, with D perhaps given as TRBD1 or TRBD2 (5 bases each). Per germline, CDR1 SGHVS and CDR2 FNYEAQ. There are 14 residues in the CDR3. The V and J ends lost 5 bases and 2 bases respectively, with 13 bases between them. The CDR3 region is CASSPKGTTYEQYF. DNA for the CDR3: TGTGCCAGCAGCCCGAAAGGGACCACCTACGAGCAGTACTTC.

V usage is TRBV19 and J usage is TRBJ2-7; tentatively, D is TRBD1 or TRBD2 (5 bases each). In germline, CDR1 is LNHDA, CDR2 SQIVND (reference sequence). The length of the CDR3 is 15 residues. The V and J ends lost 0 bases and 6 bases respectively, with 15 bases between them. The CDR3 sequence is CASSIDGGDSSEQYF. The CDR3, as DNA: TGTGCCAGTAGTATAGATGGGGGTGACAGTTCCGAGCAGTACTTC.

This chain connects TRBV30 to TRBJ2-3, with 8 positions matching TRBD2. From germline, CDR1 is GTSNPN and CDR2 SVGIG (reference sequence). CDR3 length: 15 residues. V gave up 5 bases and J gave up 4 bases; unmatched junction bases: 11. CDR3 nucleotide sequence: TGTGCCTGGGGATTGCATAGCGGGAATGCAGATACGCAGTATTTT. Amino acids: CAWGLHSGNADTQYF.

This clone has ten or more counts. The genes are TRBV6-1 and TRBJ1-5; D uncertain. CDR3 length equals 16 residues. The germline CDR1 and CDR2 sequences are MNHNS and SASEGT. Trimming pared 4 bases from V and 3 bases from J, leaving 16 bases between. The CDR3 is CASSVMMRAVNQPQHF. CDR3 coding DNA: TGTGCCAGCAGTGTAATGATGCGGGCAGTCAATCAGCCCCAGCATTTT.

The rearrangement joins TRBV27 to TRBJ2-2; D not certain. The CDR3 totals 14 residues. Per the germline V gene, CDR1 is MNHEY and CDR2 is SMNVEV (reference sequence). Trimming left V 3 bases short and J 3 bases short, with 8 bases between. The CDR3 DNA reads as TGTGCCAGCAGTTTGGCTAGTTACACCGGGGAGCTGTTTTTT. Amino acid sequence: CASSLASYTGELFF.

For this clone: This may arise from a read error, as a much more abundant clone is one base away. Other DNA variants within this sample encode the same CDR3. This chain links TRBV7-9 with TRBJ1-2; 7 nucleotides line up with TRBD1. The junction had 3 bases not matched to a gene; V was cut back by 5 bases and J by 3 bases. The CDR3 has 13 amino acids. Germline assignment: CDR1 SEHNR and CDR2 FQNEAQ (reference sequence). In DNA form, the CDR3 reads TGTGCCAGCAGCCCCGGGACAGACTATGGCTACACCTTC. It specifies CASSPGTDYGYTF.

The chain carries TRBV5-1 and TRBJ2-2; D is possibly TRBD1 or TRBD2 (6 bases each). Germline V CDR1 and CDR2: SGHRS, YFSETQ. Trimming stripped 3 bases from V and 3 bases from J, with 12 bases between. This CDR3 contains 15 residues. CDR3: CASSWRGEYTGELFF. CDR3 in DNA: TGCGCCAGCAGCTGGAGGGGGGAATACACCGGGGAGCTGTTTTTT.

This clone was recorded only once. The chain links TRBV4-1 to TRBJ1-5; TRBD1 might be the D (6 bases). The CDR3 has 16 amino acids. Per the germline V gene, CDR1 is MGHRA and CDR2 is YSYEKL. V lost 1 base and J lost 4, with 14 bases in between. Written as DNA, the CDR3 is TGCGCCAGCAGCCAAGCCGCACAGGGAAGGAATCAGCCCCAGCATTTT. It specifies CASSQAAQGRNQPQHF.

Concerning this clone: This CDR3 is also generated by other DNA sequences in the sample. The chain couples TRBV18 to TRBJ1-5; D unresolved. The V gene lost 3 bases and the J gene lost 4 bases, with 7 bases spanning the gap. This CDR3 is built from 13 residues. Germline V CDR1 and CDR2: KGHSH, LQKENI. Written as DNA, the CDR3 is TGTGCCAGCTCACCCGGCGATAATCAGCCCCAGCATTTT. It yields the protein CASSPGDNQPQHF.

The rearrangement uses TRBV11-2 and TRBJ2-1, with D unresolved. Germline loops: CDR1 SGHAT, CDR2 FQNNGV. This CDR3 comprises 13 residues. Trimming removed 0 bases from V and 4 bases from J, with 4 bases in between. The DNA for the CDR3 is TGTGCCAGCAGCTTAGATCAGTACAATGAGCAGTTCTTC. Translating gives CASSLDQYNEQFF.

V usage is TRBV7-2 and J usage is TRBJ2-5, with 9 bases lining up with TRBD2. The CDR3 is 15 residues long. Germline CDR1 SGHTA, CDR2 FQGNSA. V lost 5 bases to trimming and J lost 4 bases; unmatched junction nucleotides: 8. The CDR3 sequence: CASSPGLALSETQYF. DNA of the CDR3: TGTGCCAGCAGCCCGGGACTAGCATTGTCAGAGACCCAGTACTTC.

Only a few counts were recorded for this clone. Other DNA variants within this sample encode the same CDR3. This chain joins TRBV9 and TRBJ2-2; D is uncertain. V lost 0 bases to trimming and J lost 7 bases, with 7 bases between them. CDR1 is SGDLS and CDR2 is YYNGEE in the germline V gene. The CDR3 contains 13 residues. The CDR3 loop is CASSVDNHGELFF. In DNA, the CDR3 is TGTGCCAGCAGCGTAGATAACCACGGGGAGCTGTTTTTT.

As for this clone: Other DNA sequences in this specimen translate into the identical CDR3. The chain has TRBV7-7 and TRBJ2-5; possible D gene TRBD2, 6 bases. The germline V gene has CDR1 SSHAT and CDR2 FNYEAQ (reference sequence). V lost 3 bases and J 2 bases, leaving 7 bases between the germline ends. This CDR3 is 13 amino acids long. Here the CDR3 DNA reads TGTGCCAGCAGCTTGCGGGAACAAGAGACCCAGTACTTC. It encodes CASSLREQETQYF.

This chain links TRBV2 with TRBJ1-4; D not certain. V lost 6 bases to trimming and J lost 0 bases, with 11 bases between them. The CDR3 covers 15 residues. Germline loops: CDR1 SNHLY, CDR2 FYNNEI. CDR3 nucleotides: TGTGCCAGCAGAGAGACCCCTGCAACTAATGAAAAACTGTTTTTT. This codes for CASRETPATNEKLFF.

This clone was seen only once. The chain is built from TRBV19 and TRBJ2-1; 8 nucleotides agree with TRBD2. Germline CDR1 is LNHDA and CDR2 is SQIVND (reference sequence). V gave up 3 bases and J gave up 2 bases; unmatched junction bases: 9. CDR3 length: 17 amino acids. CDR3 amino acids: CASSISPTSATYNEQFF. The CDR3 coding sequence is TGTGCCAGTAGTATTAGTCCGACTAGCGCAACCTACAATGAGCAGTTCTTC.

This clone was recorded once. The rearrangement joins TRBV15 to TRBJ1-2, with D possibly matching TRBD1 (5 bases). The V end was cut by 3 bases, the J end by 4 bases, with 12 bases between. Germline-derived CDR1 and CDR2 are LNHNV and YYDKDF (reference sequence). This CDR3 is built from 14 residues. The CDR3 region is CATSSRWGSYGYTF. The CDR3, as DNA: TGTGCCACCAGCAGTCGATGGGGGAGCTATGGCTACACCTTC. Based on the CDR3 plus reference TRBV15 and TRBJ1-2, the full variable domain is DAMVIQNPRYQVTQFGKPVTLSCSQTLNHNVMYWYQQKSSQAPKLLFHYYDKDFNNEADTPDNFQSRRPNTSFCFLDIRSPGLGDTAMYLCATSSRWGSYGYTFGSGTRLTVV.

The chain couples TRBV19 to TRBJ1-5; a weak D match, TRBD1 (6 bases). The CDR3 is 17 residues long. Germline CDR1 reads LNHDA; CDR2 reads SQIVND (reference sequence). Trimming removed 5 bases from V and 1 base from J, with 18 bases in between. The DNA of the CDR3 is TGTGCCAGTAGTCCGAGGGGGACCTTTAGCAGCAATCAGCCCCAGCATTTT. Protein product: CASSPRGTFSSNQPQHF.

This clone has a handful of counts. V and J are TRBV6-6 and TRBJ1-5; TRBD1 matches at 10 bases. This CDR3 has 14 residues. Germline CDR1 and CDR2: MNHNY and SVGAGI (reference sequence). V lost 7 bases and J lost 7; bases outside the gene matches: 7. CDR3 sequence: CASTPDRGRQPQHF. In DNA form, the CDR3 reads TGTGCCAGCACCCCAGACAGGGGGCGGCAGCCCCAGCATTTT.

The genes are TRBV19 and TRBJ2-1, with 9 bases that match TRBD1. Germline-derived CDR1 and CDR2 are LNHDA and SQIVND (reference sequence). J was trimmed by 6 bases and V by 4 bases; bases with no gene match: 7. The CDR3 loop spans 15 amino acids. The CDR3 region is CASSTTGGIGNEQFF. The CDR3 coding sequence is TGTGCCAGTAGTACAACAGGGGGCATCGGCAATGAGCAGTTCTTC.

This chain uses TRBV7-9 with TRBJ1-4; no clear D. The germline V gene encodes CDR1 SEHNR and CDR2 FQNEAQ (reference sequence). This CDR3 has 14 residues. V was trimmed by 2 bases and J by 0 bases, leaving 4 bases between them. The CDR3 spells CASSLTATNEKLFF. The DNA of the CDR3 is TGTGCCAGCAGCTTAACTGCAACTAATGAAAAACTGTTTTTT.